The rows below give T cell receptor beta chains drawn from one sample of a study of pediatric ulcerative colitis. The method was immunoSEQ multiplex PCR; TCRdb's version includes in-frame clones alone and lacks a portion of them. The sample contains approximately 5,600 clones, 89% of which appear only once. The sequenced material came from blood. These receptors all stem from a boy aged 5-17 years with mild ulcerative colitis. CDR3s include the opening cysteine and the closing phenylalanine or tryptophan. Clone size, where shown, is once, few, many, or a class for clones that have expanded.

14,TRBV16,TRBJ2-7,NA,CASSHDRGPYEQYF
14,TRBV2,TRBJ2-5,NA,CASSDYRAEETQYF
13,TRBV19,TRBJ2-1,NA,CASSRSSYNEQFF
17,TRBV19,TRBJ1-5,NA,CANSTAGAPNSNQPQHF
19,TRBV4-1,TRBJ2-1,NA,CASSQDPPTSGYSYNEQFF
14,TRBV7-8,TRBJ1-2,NA,CASSSTGEGMGYTF
14,TRBV2,TRBJ1-6,NA,CASRPGTPPSPLHF
12,TRBV2,TRBJ2-7,NA,CASSGDLYEQYF
11,TRBV28,TRBJ2-7,NA,CASTSSYEQYF
17,TRBV11-2,TRBJ2-1,once,CASSLGFSGGSYNEQFF
11,TRBV7-9,TRBJ2-1,large,CASRQTRGQFF
15,TRBV21-1,TRBJ1-2,NA,CASSKWGIGNHGYTF
14,TRBV5-1,TRBJ2-1,NA,CASTHGQGANEQFF
13,TRBV29-1,TRBJ1-2,NA,CSAHGQGNYGYTF
17,TRBV29-1,TRBJ1-1,NA,CSVFIFGRPGSRTEAFF
15,TRBV7-2,TRBJ2-3,once,CASSFGKISTDTQYF
15,TRBV28,TRBJ2-5,NA,CASSSQGQFQETQYF
16,TRBV30,TRBJ1-5,NA,CAWSVGGAGTNQPQHF
14,TRBV7-9,TRBJ2-2,NA,CASSFLAGAGELFF
15,TRBV4-2,TRBJ1-5,once,CASSRDRGGNQPQHF
14,TRBV29-1,TRBJ2-1,NA,CSVEGGDSYNEQFF
14,TRBV6-5,TRBJ2-7,NA,CASSPGLVSHEQYF
12,TRBV5-1,TRBJ2-7,NA,CASSLGGHEQYF
15,TRBV6-1,TRBJ1-1,NA,CASSERKGAITGAFF
13,TRBV27,TRBJ2-3,NA,CASKVTRGNTQYF
16,TRBV6-1,TRBJ2-4,NA,CASSELIPRTVNIQYF
18,TRBV7-8,TRBJ2-3,NA,CASSPAVASGLSTDTQYF
18,TRBV29-1,TRBJ2-7,NA,CSVTDPGLAGGPNYEQYF
11,TRBV20-1,TRBJ1-2,NA,CSGEQTDGYTF
17,TRBV7-9,TRBJ2-4,NA,CASSPRYDPLAKNIQYF
12,TRBV6-6,TRBJ1-1,once,CASSYPNTEAFF
14,TRBV9,TRBJ2-7,NA,CASSAGLKNYEQYF
15,TRBV27,TRBJ2-5,NA,CASRSQGAVEETQYF
16,TRBV7-3,TRBJ2-3,NA,CASSLTGRTSTDTQYF
13,TRBV30,TRBJ1-2,once,CASSGGEDYGYTF
14,TRBV10-3,TRBJ2-7,NA,CAISESRTAGEQYF
14,TRBV10-3,TRBJ2-2,NA,CAIKQGIDTGELFF
15,TRBV28,TRBJ2-1,NA,CASSLMPSGGNEQFF
17,TRBV19,TRBJ2-1,NA,CASSIDGTTSSYNEQFF
15,TRBV19,TRBJ2-7,NA,CAMPGGSGEFREQYF
15,TRBV27,TRBJ2-1,NA,CASSLSRIGGNEQFF
13,TRBV5-1,TRBJ1-1,few,CASSLFMNTEAFF
16,TRBV28,TRBJ2-3,NA,CASSLPDRAATDTQYF
9,TRBV6-1,TRBJ1-2,NA,CASGGGYTF
16,TRBV28,TRBJ1-1,NA,CASSSLGQKLHTEAFF
14,TRBV6-1,TRBJ2-7,NA,CTSTDGQGAWEQYF